These 18 T cell receptor beta chains came from one sample sequenced in a study of post-analysis software for immune sequencing data. Study results and caveats: When patients were compared with controls, about five TRBV segments were more frequent, TRBV5-6, TRBV5-1 and TRBV20-1 among them.

Incorporated into the TCR beta cDNA libraries were unique molecular identifiers, which served to reduce PCR and sequencing biases. TCRdb reprocessed the PCR reads with MiXCR, giving one entry per CDR3 protein. This table holds hundreds of thousands of distinct CDR3 sequences, roughly 46% found once. Which antigens these TCRs recognize remains unknown. The sequencing input was blood. The origin of the receptors is a girl between 5 and 17 years old with multiple sclerosis.

This clonotype was seen a handful of times. This chain connects TRBV5-6 to TRBJ2-7; 9 bases are shared with TRBD2. The germline V gene has CDR1 SGHDT and CDR2 YYEEEE. This CDR3 has 14 amino acids. With V trimmed by 2 bases and J by 5 bases, 5 bases remained unmatched. The DNA of the CDR3 is TGTGCCAGCAGCTTTAGCGGGAGAAACGACGAGCAGTACTTC. It codes for CASSFSGRNDEQYF.

This chain links TRBV7-9 with TRBJ1-2; no reliable D call. The length of the CDR3 is 13 residues. V dropped 5 bases and J dropped 6 bases, with 13 bases sitting between them. Looked up from germline, CDR1 is SEHNR and CDR2 is FQNEAQ (reference sequence). The CDR3 sequence is CASSPREGNGYTF. The DNA for the CDR3 is TGTGCCAGCAGCCCTCGGGAGGGAAATGGCTACACCTTC. Full variable domain (rest looked up from reference TRBV7-9 and TRBJ1-2): DTGVSQNPRHKITKRGQNVTFRCDPISEHNRLYWYRQTLGQGPEFLTYFQNEAQLEKSRLLSDRFSAERPKGSFSTLEIQRTEQGDSAMYLCASSPREGNGYTFGSGTRLTVV.

This chain connects TRBV5-1 to TRBJ1-5; perhaps TRBD1 as D (5 bases). This CDR3 has 16 residues. The V end lost 4 bases, the J end lost 3 bases, and 17 bases lay between the germline ends. CDR1 is SGHRS, CDR2 YFSETQ, per germline. The CDR3 is CASSPGRGGNNQPQHF. In DNA form, the CDR3 reads TGCGCCAGCAGCCCAGGGCGGGGGGGTAACAATCAGCCCCAGCATTTT.

This clonotype came up a few times. J is TRBJ2-7 and V is TRBV27; 7 bases match TRBD1. This CDR3 comprises 15 residues. Germline V gene lookup returns CDR1 MNHEY and CDR2 SMNVEV (reference sequence). The V gene end was trimmed by 3 bases and the J gene end by 0 bases; junction bases not matched to a gene: 5. The CDR3 DNA reads as TGTGCCAGCAGTTTTTCCGACAGGGCCTCCTACGAGCAGTACTTC. Protein sequence: CASSFSDRASYEQYF.

This clonotype was detected a few times. This sequence joins TRBV5-1 and TRBJ2-1; TRBD2 agrees at 8 bases. Germline V CDR1 and CDR2: SGHRS, YFSETQ. V shed 3 bases, J shed 0 bases, and the junction held 17 bases outside the gene matches. This CDR3 region has 20 residues. The CDR3: CASSWPSPGGEWGSYNEQFF. The DNA of the CDR3 is TGCGCCAGCAGCTGGCCATCTCCGGGAGGGGAATGGGGCTCCTACAATGAGCAGTTCTTC. Complete variable domain (other parts from reference TRBV5-1 and TRBJ2-1): KAGVTQTPRYLIKTRGQQVTLSCSPISGHRSVSWYQQTPGQGLQFLFEYFSETQRNKGNFPGRFSGRQFSNSRSEMNVSTLELGDSALYLCASSWPSPGGEWGSYNEQFFGPGTRLTVL.

The genes are TRBV7-9 and TRBJ2-1; 9 positions match TRBD1. The CDR3 consists of 14 residues. Trimming took 5 bases from V and 10 from J; bases not matched to a gene: 9. CDR1 and CDR2 from the germline V gene are SEHNR and FQNEAQ (reference sequence). The CDR3 loop reads CASSPDRGDYEQFF. CDR3 coding DNA: TGTGCCAGCAGCCCAGACAGGGGGGACTACGAGCAGTTCTTC.

This chain joins TRBV12-3 or TRBV12-4 and TRBJ2-1; D is unclear. The V end was cut by 5 bases, the J end by 1 base, with 18 bases between. The CDR3 has 17 residues. The CDR3 protein is CASSQKKGPESYNEQFF. DNA for the CDR3: TGTGCCAGCAGTCAGAAGAAAGGACCCGAATCCTACAATGAGCAGTTCTTC.

The chain links TRBV4-1 to TRBJ1-1; possible D gene TRBD1, 5 bases. V lost 6 bases, J lost 1 base, and 12 bases lay in between. The CDR3 loop spans 14 amino acids. The germline V gene has CDR1 MGHRA and CDR2 YSYEKL. The CDR3 is CASRMRGPNTEAFF. In nucleotides, the CDR3 is TGCGCCAGCAGAATGAGGGGCCCGAACACTGAAGCTTTCTTT.

This chain uses TRBV6-6 with TRBJ2-3, with D possibly matching TRBD2 (6 bases). This CDR3 has 15 residues. The V and J ends lost 7 bases and 0 bases respectively, with 14 bases between them. Germline V gene sequence: CDR1 MNHNY, CDR2 SVGAGI (reference sequence). The CDR3 reads CASTPGGSSTDTQYF. The CDR3, as DNA: TGTGCCAGCACCCCCGGGGGATCCAGCACAGATACGCAGTATTTT.

V gene TRBV4-2 combines with J gene TRBJ2-7; tentatively, D is TRBD2 (6 bases). Trimming removed 4 bases at V and 2 bases at J, with 18 bases between. Germline V gene sequence: CDR1 LGHNA, CDR2 YNFKEQ. The CDR3 consists of 16 residues. The CDR3 nucleotides are TGTGCCAGCAGCCCCGGGAGTGGACAAATAGCCTACGAGCAGTACTTC. This translates into CASSPGSGQIAYEQYF.

V usage is TRBV10-3 and J usage is TRBJ2-7; 7 bases match TRBD1. V trimming: 5 bases; J trimming: 4 bases; junction bases outside the gene matches: 5. Germline CDR1 reads ENHRY; CDR2 reads SYGVKD. CDR3 length equals 13 residues. The CDR3 loop is CAISRKGAYEQYF. The CDR3 coding sequence is TGTGCCATCAGTCGGAAGGGGGCTTACGAGCAGTACTTC.

V usage is TRBV12-3 or TRBV12-4 and J usage is TRBJ2-1; TRBD1 or TRBD2 may be the D gene (5 bases each). The CDR3 has 13 residues. The CDR3 DNA reads TGTGCTACGTGGGACCGGCTAAGGGATGAGCAGTTCTTC. Its translation: CATWDRLRDEQFF.

This clonotype has just a few counts. The chain is built from TRBV25-1 and TRBJ2-7; the D gene is possibly TRBD1 (6 bases). Trimming took 3 bases from V and 2 from J, leaving 8 bases between them. Germline V lookup: CDR1 MGHDK, CDR2 SYGVNS. There are 13 residues in the CDR3. DNA of the CDR3: TGTGCCAGCAGTGAGCCAGGGGCCTACGAGCAGTACTTC. It translates to CASSEPGAYEQYF.

CDR3 sequence: CASSPVAESYEQYF. The CDR3 bases are TGTGCCAGCAGCCCCGTAGCGGAATCCTACGAGCAGTACTTC. The rearrangement joins TRBV7-9 to TRBJ2-7; a weak D match, TRBD2 (6 bases). CDR3 size: 14 residues. Trimming took 5 bases from V and 1 from J, leaving 12 bases between them. Germline CDR1 reads SEHNR; CDR2 reads FQNEAQ (reference sequence).

The gene calls are TRBV3-1 and TRBJ2-1, with 15 bases that match TRBD2. The CDR3 has 18 amino acids. With V trimmed by 6 bases and J by 0 bases, 6 bases remained unmatched. Per germline, CDR1 LGHDT and CDR2 YNNKEL (reference sequence). The CDR3 region is CASRRTSGRGPSYNEQFF. CDR3 DNA: TGTGCCAGCAGGAGGACTAGCGGGAGGGGACCCTCCTACAATGAGCAGTTCTTC.

The table lists this clonotype with a few counts. V is TRBV9 and J is TRBJ1-1, with no clear D. Germline loops: CDR1 SGDLS, CDR2 YYNGEE. The ends were cut back, 0 bases at V and 0 bases at J, with 9 bases in the middle. The CDR3 covers 15 residues. The CDR3: CASSVVQAMNTEAFF. CDR3 DNA sequence: TGTGCCAGCAGCGTAGTTCAGGCCATGAACACTGAAGCTTTCTTT.

This rearrangement joins TRBV7-3 to TRBJ1-1; the D gene is possibly TRBD1 (5 bases). The CDR3 is 17 amino acids. Germline loops: CDR1 SGHTA, CDR2 FQGTGA. The V gene lost 1 base and the J gene lost 4 bases, with 19 bases spanning the gap. The CDR3 DNA reads TGTGCCAGCAGCTTAAACGGAGGACTCGGGAGGGGCACTGAAGCTTTCTTT. It is translated as CASSLNGGLGRGTEAFF.

V gene TRBV12-3 or TRBV12-4 combines with J gene TRBJ2-7; D perhaps matches TRBD2 (6 bases). The CDR3 is 12 residues long. V lost 6 bases and J lost 6, with 12 bases in between. The CDR3 loop is CASSLEGTEQYF. CDR3 nucleotides: TGTGCCAGCAGCCTGGAGGGAACCGAGCAGTACTTC.